This T cell receptor (beta chain) comes out of a study of blood T cell repertoires in COVID-19. Overall study: Acute and convalescent COVID-19 samples came from the United States, Italy and Spain.

The repertoire was sequenced with immunoSEQ multiplex PCR; TCRdb's copy has only in-frame clones and lacks some. The data contain roughly 250,000 clones, over 70% of them singletons. Germline-derived CDR1 and CDR2 are MNHEY and SVGAGI. The germline V and J ends were trimmed by 0 bases and 8 bases, with 14 bases remaining between them. The length of the CDR3 is 16 residues. This clonotype was sampled from a woman of 80 years or more with acute or convalescent COVID-19. Sequences were obtained from peripheral blood. This chain links TRBV6-5 with TRBJ1-6; the D gene is possibly TRBD1 (6 bases). In DNA form, the CDR3 reads TGTGCCAGCAGTTACTCCGCCGGGACACCACATTCACCCCTCCACTTT. This translates into CASSYSAGTPHSPLHF.